This T cell receptor (beta chain) was sequenced in a study of blood T cell repertoires in COVID-19 (dated by TCRdb to the early 2020s). Study-level background: Samples from collaborators originated in the United States, Italy and Spain and spanned both the acute and convalescent phases of COVID-19. The prospective study material was composed of cDNA or gDNA derived from T cells, B-cell-depleted T cells, or PBMCs. The dataset comprised deeply sampled blood TCRbeta repertoires from subjects exposed to, actively infected with, or recovered from COVID-19. The repertoires were released in a freely available public database meant as a resource for research on the immune response to SARS-CoV-2. The samples were drawn from two sources: the first 160 participants of the ongoing ImmuneRACE study, and fewer than 1,500 subjects contributed by 6 global collaborators. Sample metadata almost always included a de-identified subject ID, COVID-19 status, age in years and sex. Where available, HLA class I and class II types were obtained from metadata supplied by the sample provider rather than from assay-based typing. Overall study results and their limits: Clinical and demographic metadata were provided uncurated, with the amount varying by source and participant.

Each collaborating institution followed its own protocols to collect whole blood in K2EDTA tubes. For TCRbeta analysis, collaborators shipped samples in one of three forms: frozen whole blood, isolated PBMCs, or DNA extracted from either of those sample types. On this clone: It lacks a known antigen. No qualities accompany the bases; no much larger clone lies one base away.

From the cysteine up to the phenylalanine, the CDR3 has a length of 12 residues. Only CDR3 DNA remains: 36 bases, in frame from the first base. V is shortened by 4 bases, J by 5 bases, and the region joining them spans 6 bases. Reading the germline V gene gives CDR1 MNHEY and CDR2 SVGAGI. TCRbeta CDR3 regions were amplified from genomic DNA by means of the immunoSEQ Assay, a bias-controlled multiplex PCR. For the original study's pipeline: Within the assay, amplification of reference gene primers was used to estimate how many nucleated cells each sample contained. To quantify the absolute abundance of each unique TCRbeta CDR3 rearrangement, sequence reads were collapsed and filtered. For each sample, productive Simpson clonality was calculated by taking the square root of Simpson's diversity index across productive rearrangements. TCRdb re-hosts the immuneACCESS table, in-frame sequences only. Its copies lack some clones; in the studies checked, an unresolved V gene accounts for under half of them, and the cause for the rest is not known. That table is the source of V, J and clone size, and D and trimming were worked out from the DNA. In this sample the table shows roughly 140,000 clones, about nine tenths of which occur a single time. The top ten constitute 3.5% to 5% of the sample.

The receptor was isolated from a woman aged 60 to 75 with active or convalescent COVID-19. Recombination joined TRBV6-5 with TRBJ1-5, with a weak D call of TRBD1 (5 bases match). The sample consisted of peripheral blood. The CDR3: CASSSGDQPQHF. In nucleotides, the sequence is TGTGCCAGCAGTTCGGGGGATCAGCCCCAGCATTTT.